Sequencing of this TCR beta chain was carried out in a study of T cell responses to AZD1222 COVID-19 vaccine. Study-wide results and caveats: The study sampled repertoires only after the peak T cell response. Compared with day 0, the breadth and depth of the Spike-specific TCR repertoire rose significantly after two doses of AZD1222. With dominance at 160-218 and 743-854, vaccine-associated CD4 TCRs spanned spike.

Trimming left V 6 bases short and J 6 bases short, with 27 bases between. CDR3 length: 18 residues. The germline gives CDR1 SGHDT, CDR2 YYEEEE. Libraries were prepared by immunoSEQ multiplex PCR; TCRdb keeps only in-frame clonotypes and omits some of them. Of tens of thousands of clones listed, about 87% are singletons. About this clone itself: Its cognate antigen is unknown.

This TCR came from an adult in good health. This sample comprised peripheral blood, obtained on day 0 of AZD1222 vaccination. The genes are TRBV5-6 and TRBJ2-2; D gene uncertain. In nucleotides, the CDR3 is TGTGCCAGCACCTTCTTCGTCGGGTCGAACCTTCTTGCCGGGGAGCTGTTTTTT. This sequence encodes CASTFFVGSNLLAGELFF.